The 2 T cell receptor beta chains reported below all come from one sample, sequenced in a study of blood T cell repertoires in COVID-19. Clones were read by immunoSEQ multiplex PCR, and TCRdb kept only the in-frame ones, dropping some. The table lists 30,000 or so clones, about 90% of them singletons, with about 24% in the top ten. Sequenced material: peripheral blood. The receptor set was obtained from a human donor with active COVID-19. The donor label of this sample is uncertain.

Only one count was recorded for this clone. This rearrangement joins TRBV27 to TRBJ2-7; TRBD1 agrees at 8 bases. The CDR3 contains 13 residues. The germline V gene has CDR1 MNHEY and CDR2 SMNVEV (reference sequence). V was pared by 5 bases and J by 3 bases, with 3 bases of the junction left unmatched. CDR3 sequence reads: CASSVQGGYEQYF. DNA for the CDR3: TGTGCCAGCAGTGTACAGGGGGGCTACGAGCAGTACTTC.

The J gene is TRBJ2-1, the V gene TRBV7-9, with TRBD2 matching over 10 bases. The germline V gene has CDR1 SEHNR and CDR2 FQNEAQ (reference sequence). There are 15 residues in the CDR3. V was pared by 5 bases and J by 5 bases, with 6 bases of the junction left unmatched. CDR3 coding DNA: TGTGCCAGCAGCAAACTAGCGGGAATCGACAATGAGCAGTTCTTC. Protein: CASSKLAGIDNEQFF.